Listed below are T cell receptor beta chains from one sample, sequenced in a study of T cells in Graves' hyperthyroidism and ophthalmopathy. MiXCR, applied by TCRdb to the multiplex PCR reads, yields one record per CDR3 protein. The repertoire holds around 450,000 distinct CDR3 sequences, with around 14% as singletons. Sequences were obtained from blood. These receptors all stem from a woman aged 18-35 years with Graves' hyperthyroidism. Each CDR3 is given with its conserved first and last residue. The D gene is left open where the match is weak.

v_call: TRBV19; j_call: TRBJ2-2; d_call: .; cdr3_aa: CASSIDRAGTGELFF
v_call: TRBV4-2; j_call: TRBJ2-7; d_call: TRBD2; cdr3_aa: CASSQDPSGTPNEQYF
v_call: TRBV27; j_call: TRBJ1-3; d_call: .; cdr3_aa: CASSLEKPPGNTIYF
v_call: TRBV4-1; j_call: TRBJ1-2; d_call: .; cdr3_aa: CASSQEEGIIGYGYTF
v_call: TRBV12-5; j_call: TRBJ2-2; d_call: TRBD1; cdr3_aa: CASGLFTGGGHTGELFF
v_call: TRBV28; j_call: TRBJ1-3; d_call: .; cdr3_aa: CASSTRTGPGNTIYF
v_call: TRBV29-1; j_call: TRBJ2-3; d_call: TRBD2; cdr3_aa: CSATSGRMDTQYF
v_call: TRBV20-1; j_call: TRBJ2-1; d_call: .; cdr3_aa: CSARLPVGYNEQFF
v_call: TRBV2; j_call: TRBJ2-6; d_call: .; cdr3_aa: CASSVTGSGANVLTF
v_call: TRBV7-2; j_call: TRBJ2-7; d_call: .; cdr3_aa: CASSPTLERSHSYEQYF
v_call: TRBV2; j_call: TRBJ2-3; d_call: .; cdr3_aa: CASGPDTQYF
v_call: TRBV3-1; j_call: TRBJ1-6; d_call: .; cdr3_aa: CASSLSGGIRYNSPLHF